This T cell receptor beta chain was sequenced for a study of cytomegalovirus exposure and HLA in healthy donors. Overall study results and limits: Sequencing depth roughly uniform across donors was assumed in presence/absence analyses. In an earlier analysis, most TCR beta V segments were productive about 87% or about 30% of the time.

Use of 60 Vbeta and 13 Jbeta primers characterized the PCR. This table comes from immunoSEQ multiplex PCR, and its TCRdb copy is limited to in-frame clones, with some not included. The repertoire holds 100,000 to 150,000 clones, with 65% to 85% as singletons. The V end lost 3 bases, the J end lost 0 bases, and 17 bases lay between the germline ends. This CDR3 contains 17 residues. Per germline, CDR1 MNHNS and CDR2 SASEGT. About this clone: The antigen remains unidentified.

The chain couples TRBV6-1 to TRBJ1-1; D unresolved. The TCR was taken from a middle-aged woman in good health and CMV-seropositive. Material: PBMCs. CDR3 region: CASSEFLQALMNTEAFF. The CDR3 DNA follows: TGTGCCAGCAGTGAGTTTCTCCAGGCCTTAATGAACACTGAAGCTTTCTTT.